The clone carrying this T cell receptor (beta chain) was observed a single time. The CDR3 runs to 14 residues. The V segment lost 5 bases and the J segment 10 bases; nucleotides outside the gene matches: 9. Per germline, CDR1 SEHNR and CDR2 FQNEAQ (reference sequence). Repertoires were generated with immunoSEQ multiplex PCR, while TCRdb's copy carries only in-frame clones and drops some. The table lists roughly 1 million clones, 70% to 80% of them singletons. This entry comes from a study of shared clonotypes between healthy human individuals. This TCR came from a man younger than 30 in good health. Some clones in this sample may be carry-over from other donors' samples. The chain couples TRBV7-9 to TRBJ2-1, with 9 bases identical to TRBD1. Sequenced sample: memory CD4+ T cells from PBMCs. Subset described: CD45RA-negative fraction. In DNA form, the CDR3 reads TGTGCCAGCAGCCTACCTGGGGACAGGGACGAGCAGTTCTTC. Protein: CASSLPGDRDEQFF.